A selection of T cell receptor beta chains follows, all from one sample in a study of blood T cell repertoires in COVID-19. TCRdb's table, derived via immunoSEQ multiplex PCR, lists solely in-frame clones and lacks some. This sample has about 320,000 clones; 75% to 90% occur once, and the top ten carry roughly 5.3%. The sample comprised PBMCs or T cells enriched from blood (not recorded which). All receptors come from a man between 60 and 75 years old who had recovered from COVID-19. Each CDR3 is given with its conserved first and last residue. D genes are given only for firm matches. Clone size appears in some rows only: once, few, many, or a class for an expanded clone.

V	J	size	D	length	DNA	CDR3
TRBV5-8	TRBJ1-2	once	TRBD1	15	TGTGCCAGCAGCTTTCCGGGACAGGGGAACTATGGCTACACCTTC	CASSFPGQGNYGYTF
TRBV19	TRBJ2-1	-	-	17	TGTGCCAGTAGTATCTCCCATACTAGGCCCTCCTACAATGAGCAGTTCTTC	CASSISHTRPSYNEQFF
TRBV11-2	TRBJ2-7	-	TRBD1	14	TGTGCCAGCAGGCCGGGACAGGGATCCTACGAGCAGTACTTC	CASRPGQGSYEQYF
TRBV5-1	TRBJ1-1	once	TRBD1	16	TGCGCCAGCAGCTTGGGCAGGGGGTCCATGAACACTGAAGCTTTCTTT	CASSLGRGSMNTEAFF
TRBV7-6	TRBJ2-7	-	TRBD1	15	TGTGCCAGCAAACAGGACAGGGGGCGGGCCCACGAGCAGTACTTC	CASKQDRGRAHEQYF
TRBV19	TRBJ1-5	-	-	13	TGTGCCAGTAGTAATCGAGAGAATCAGCCCCAGCATTTT	CASSNRENQPQHF
TRBV6-2/TRBV6-3	TRBJ2-5	-	-	14	TGTGCCAGCAGTAACCGGGACATAAGGGAGACCCAGTACTTC	CASSNRDIRETQYF
TRBV5-5	TRBJ2-2	-	TRBD1	15	TGTGCCAGCAGCTTGGGGGACAGGGGGACCGGGGAGCTGTTTTTT	CASSLGDRGTGELFF
TRBV29-1	TRBJ2-7	-	-	12	TGCAGCGTCGCGGGACCGACCTACGAGCAGTACTTC	CSVAGPTYEQYF
TRBV28	TRBJ1-5	-	-	12	TGTGCCAGCATCCAGGGGAATCAGCCCCAGCATTTT	CASIQGNQPQHF
TRBV25-1	TRBJ1-6	once	-	15	TGTGCCAGCAGTGAACATAGAGGAGACAGTATTCCCCTCCACTTT	CASSEHRGDSIPLHF
TRBV28	TRBJ1-1	-	-	16	TGTGCCAGCAGTTTAACAGGGCCAGGGGATGGCACTGAAGCTTTCTTT	CASSLTGPGDGTEAFF
TRBV7-7	TRBJ2-5	-	-	16	TGTGCTAGCAGCCAGTTGGGGGCGACAGGAAAGGAGACCCAGTACTTC	CASSQLGATGKETQYF
TRBV5-1	TRBJ2-3	-	-	12	TGCGCCAGCAGCTTGTCCCTGGATACGCAGTATTTT	CASSLSLDTQYF
TRBV2	TRBJ1-2	-	-	14	TGTGCCAGCCTGAACAGGGCGTACAACTATGGCTACACCTTC	CASLNRAYNYGYTF
TRBV7-9	TRBJ2-1	-	TRBD2	17	TGTGCCAGCAGCCCTAGGGAGGGTCTAGCCAAGGACAATGAGCAGTTCTTC	CASSPREGLAKDNEQFF
TRBV24-1	TRBJ2-3	-	-	18	TGTGCCACCAGTGACTCTAAGTATGGTATACCGAGGCCAGATACGCAGTATTTT	CATSDSKYGIPRPDTQYF
TRBV20-1	TRBJ1-1	-	-	14	TGCAGTGCTAGTGGGGGGGGCGTGGCCACTGAAGCTTTCTTT	CSASGGGVATEAFF
TRBV11-2	TRBJ1-6	-	-	17	TGTGCCAGCAGCTTTGGACAGACGAGCTCCTATAATTCACCCCTCCACTTT	CASSFGQTSSYNSPLHF
TRBV9	TRBJ2-7	-	TRBD1	15	TGTGCCAGCAGCGTAGCGGGACAGGACATCTACGAGCAGTACTTC	CASSVAGQDIYEQYF
TRBV7-2	TRBJ2-5	-	TRBD2	17	TGTGCCAGCAGCTTAGGACTAGCGGGAGGCCACCAAGAGACCCAGTACTTC	CASSLGLAGGHQETQYF
TRBV5-4	TRBJ2-1	-	-	16	TGTGCCAGCAGCTTGGGCGGGCCCTCTACCTACAATGAGCAGTTCTTC	CASSLGGPSTYNEQFF
TRBV27	TRBJ2-7	-	-	13	TGTGCCAGCACTTGGGGATCCAGGGGCGAGCAGTACTTC	CASTWGSRGEQYF
TRBV12-3/TRBV12-4	TRBJ2-7	-	-	12	TGTGCCAGCAGGTCACAGGGTCGTGGGCAGTACTTC	CASRSQGRGQYF